The 16 T cell receptor beta chains listed next were all sequenced from one sample in a study of blood T cell repertoires in COVID-19. Clones were read by immunoSEQ multiplex PCR, and TCRdb kept only the in-frame ones, dropping some. Here the sample spans around 58,000 clones, roughly nine tenths being singletons. Sequenced: peripheral blood. These receptors came from an older woman with active or convalescent COVID-19.

The J gene is TRBJ2-3, the V gene TRBV11-2; TRBD2 matches 7 bases. Looked up from germline, CDR1 is SGHAT and CDR2 is FQNNGV. The junction had 3 bases not matched to a gene; V was cut back by 1 base and J by 2 bases. This CDR3 is built from 15 residues. The CDR3 DNA reads as TGTGCCAGCAGCTTAGCCGGGAGGTACACAGATACGCAGTATTTT. It translates to CASSLAGRYTDTQYF.

The chain employs TRBV9 and TRBJ2-3; 13 bases agree with TRBD2. The CDR3 is made up of 18 amino acids. The V gene end was trimmed by 4 bases and the J gene end by 2 bases; junction bases not matched to a gene: 10. Per the germline V gene, CDR1 is SGDLS and CDR2 is YYNGEE. CDR3 DNA sequence: TGTGCCAGCAGCAACCGACTAGCGGGGGGCCCCCACACAGATACGCAGTATTTT. Translated, it gives CASSNRLAGGPHTDTQYF.

The rearrangement uses TRBV28 and TRBJ1-4; no firm D call. This CDR3 region has 15 residues. The V end was cut by 3 bases, the J end by 4 bases, with 12 bases between. The germline CDR1 and CDR2 sequences are MDHEN and SYDVKM. The CDR3 region is CASSFPTESNEKLFF. DNA of the CDR3: TGTGCCAGCAGTTTCCCTACAGAGAGTAATGAAAAACTGTTTTTT. Looking up the rest from reference TRBV28 and TRBJ1-4 gives the full variable domain: DVKVTQSSRYLVKRTGEKVFLECVQDMDHENMFWYRQDPGLGLRLIYFSYDVKMKEKGDIPEGYSVSREKKERFSLILESASTNQTSMYLCASSFPTESNEKLFFGSGTQLSVL.

The V and J genes are TRBV23-1 and TRBJ1-5, with 7 bases that match TRBD1. TRBV23-1 is known as an ORF, though its function is uncertain. V was pared by 9 bases and J by 5 bases, with 7 bases of the junction left unmatched. The CDR3 loop spans 13 amino acids. As DNA, the CDR3 is TGCGCCAGTATTACAGGGGCCCATCAGCCCCAGCATTTT. This gives the protein CASITGAHQPQHF.

The chain carries TRBV24-1 and TRBJ2-3; tentatively, D is TRBD2 (6 bases). Per germline, CDR1 KGHDR and CDR2 SFDVKD. V dropped 5 bases and J dropped 6 bases, with 11 bases sitting between them. The CDR3 is 13 amino acids. The CDR3 DNA sequence: TGTGCCACCAGTGGGAGGCGGGACGATACGCAGTATTTT. This translates into CATSGRRDDTQYF.

The chain employs TRBV6-6 and TRBJ2-2; 9 positions agree with TRBD2. CDR3 length: 15 amino acids. Looked up from germline, CDR1 is MNHNY and CDR2 is SVGAGI (reference sequence). The V segment lost 7 bases and the J segment 3 bases; nucleotides outside the gene matches: 6. DNA of the CDR3: TGTGCCAGCAAAGGCGGGGGGGCCGACACCGGGGAGCTGTTTTTT. This gives the protein CASKGGGADTGELFF.

This clone has a single count. This chain joins TRBV6-5 and TRBJ1-5; 7 bases match TRBD1. The germline CDR1 and CDR2 sequences are MNHEY and SVGAGI. The trim removed 8 bases at V and 2 bases at J, leaving 0 bases unmatched. The CDR3 runs to 12 residues. The CDR3 protein is CASGQGNQPQHF. CDR3 DNA: TGTGCCAGCGGACAGGGCAATCAGCCCCAGCATTTT.

This clone came up a few times. The gene calls are TRBV7-9 and TRBJ1-5; possible D gene TRBD1, 6 bases. CDR1 SEHNR and CDR2 FQNEAQ come from the germline V gene (reference sequence). The CDR3 is 16 amino acids. V was clipped by 6 bases and J by 1 base, with 16 bases between them. CDR3 amino acids: CASSPKGGMSNQPQHF. The CDR3 DNA sequence: TGTGCCAGCAGTCCTAAGGGGGGGATGAGCAATCAGCCCCAGCATTTT.

V is TRBV28 and J is TRBJ1-2, with TRBD1 matching 8 bases. This CDR3 has 13 amino acids. Germline assignment: CDR1 MDHEN and CDR2 SYDVKM. The V segment lost 6 bases and the J segment 4 bases; nucleotides outside the gene matches: 4. The CDR3 DNA follows: TGTGCCAGCAGGCAGGGACAGGCCTATGGCTACACCTTC. Translated: CASRQGQAYGYTF.

The rearrangement joins TRBV19 to TRBJ2-5; 11 nucleotides align to TRBD1. CDR1 LNHDA and CDR2 SQIVND come from the germline V gene (reference sequence). The V and J ends lost 9 bases and 1 base, in that order; junction bases with no gene match: 7. The CDR3 has 15 residues. The CDR3 bases are TGTGCCAGCCGTCCGGGACAGGGGGTCCAAGAGACCCAGTACTTC. The encoded protein is CASRPGQGVQETQYF.

The V and J genes are TRBV6-5 and TRBJ2-1, with TRBD2 matching over 9 bases. V gave up 8 bases and J gave up 8 bases; unmatched junction bases: 10. Germline V gives CDR1 MNHEY, CDR2 SVGAGI. There are 14 residues in the CDR3. The chain's CDR3 is CASCLAGWGHEQFF. CDR3 DNA: TGTGCCAGCTGTCTAGCGGGATGGGGCCATGAGCAGTTCTTC.

The V call is TRBV5-4, the J call TRBJ1-5; D perhaps matches TRBD1 (6 bases). V lost 0 bases to trimming and J lost 7 bases, with 11 bases between them. Germline V gives CDR1 SGHNT, CDR2 YYREEE (reference sequence). The CDR3 is 14 residues long. In nucleotides, the CDR3 is TGTGCCAGCAGCTTGGGACCAGGGGAGCAGCCCCAGCATTTT. Translating it yields CASSLGPGEQPQHF.

The rearrangement joins TRBV5-1 to TRBJ1-6; 9 bases agree with TRBD1. Trimming removed 3 bases from V and 9 bases from J; junction bases left unmatched: 10. Germline V gene data show CDR1 as SGHRS and CDR2 as YFSETQ. The CDR3 loop spans 16 amino acids. CDR3: CASSYKQGAVGSPLHF. CDR3 nucleotides: TGCGCCAGCAGCTACAAACAGGGGGCAGTAGGTTCACCCCTCCACTTT. The whole variable domain, remainder taken from reference TRBV5-1 and TRBJ1-6, is KAGVTQTPRYLIKTRGQQVTLSCSPISGHRSVSWYQQTPGQGLQFLFEYFSETQRNKGNFPGRFSGRQFSNSRSEMNVSTLELGDSALYLCASSYKQGAVGSPLHFGNGTRLTVT.

The chain employs TRBV6-4 and TRBJ2-1; the D gene is possibly TRBD2 (6 bases). The CDR3 length is 14 residues. Looked up from germline, CDR1 is MRHNA and CDR2 is SNTAGT. Trimming took 3 bases from V and 9 from J, leaving 15 bases between them. CDR3 nucleotides: TGTGCCAGCAGTGAGGTTAGCGGAGGAGTTGAGCAGTTCTTC. This encodes CASSEVSGGVEQFF.

This clone has more than one count but fewer than ten. The J gene is TRBJ1-6, the V gene TRBV5-6, with D unclear. The CDR3 loop spans 14 amino acids. V lost 4 bases, J lost 4 bases, and 9 bases lay in between. CDR1 and CDR2 (germline): SGHDT, YYEEEE. The CDR3 DNA follows: TGTGCCAGCAGCGTGGAGAGGTATAATTCACCCCTCCACTTT. Protein sequence: CASSVERYNSPLHF.

This chain uses TRBV3-1 (or the pseudogene TRBV3-2) with TRBJ2-1; no firm D call. Germline CDR1 and CDR2: LGHDT and YNNKEL (reference sequence). This CDR3 has 12 residues. Deletions cut 2 bases from V and 7 bases from J, with 6 bases between. The CDR3 DNA is TGTGCCAGCAGCCAAATCGGGAATGAGCAGTTCTTC. Its protein product is CASSQIGNEQFF.